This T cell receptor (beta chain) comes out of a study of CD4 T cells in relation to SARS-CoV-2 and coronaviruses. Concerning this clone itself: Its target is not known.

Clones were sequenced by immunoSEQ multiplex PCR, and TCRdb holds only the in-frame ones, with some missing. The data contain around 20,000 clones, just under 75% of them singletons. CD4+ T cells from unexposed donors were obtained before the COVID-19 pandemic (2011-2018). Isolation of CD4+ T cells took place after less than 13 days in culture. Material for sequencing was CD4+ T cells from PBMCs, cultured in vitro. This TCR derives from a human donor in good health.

The CDR3 spells CASSLDPGAGEQFF. CDR3 nucleotides: TGTGCCAGCAGCTTAGACCCTGGAGCGGGCGAGCAGTTCTTC. The rearrangement joins TRBV7-3 to TRBJ2-1, with a weak D call TRBD2 (6 bases). The CDR3 has 14 amino acids. Per germline, CDR1 SGHTA and CDR2 FQGTGA. V was trimmed by 2 bases and J by 10 bases, leaving 15 bases between them.